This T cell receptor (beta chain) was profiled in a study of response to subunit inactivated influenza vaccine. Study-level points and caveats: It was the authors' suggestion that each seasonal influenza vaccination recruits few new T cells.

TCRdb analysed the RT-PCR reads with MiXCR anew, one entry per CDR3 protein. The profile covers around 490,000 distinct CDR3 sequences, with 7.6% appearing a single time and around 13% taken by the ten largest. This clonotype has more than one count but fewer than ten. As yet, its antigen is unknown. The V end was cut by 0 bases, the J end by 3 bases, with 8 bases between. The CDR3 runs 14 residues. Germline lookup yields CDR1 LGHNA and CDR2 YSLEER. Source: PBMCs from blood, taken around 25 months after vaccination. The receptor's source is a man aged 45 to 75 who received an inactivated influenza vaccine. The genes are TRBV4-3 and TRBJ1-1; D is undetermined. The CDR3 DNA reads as TGCGCCAGCAGCCAAGAAGTGAAGCACACTGAAGCTTTCTTT. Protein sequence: CASSQEVKHTEAFF.